Presented here are 8 T cell receptor beta chains from one specimen sequenced in a study of CD8 T cells in ankylosing spondylitis. TCRdb redid the calling of the 5' RACE reads with MiXCR, one entry per CDR3 protein. The data hold about 480,000 distinct CDR3 sequences, with roughly 17% observed a single time. What these receptors recognize is not known. Study results and caveats: What seemed typical of ankylosing spondylitis blood was a TCR beta motif built from eight highly homologous variants.

The source material was blood, either unsorted or a sorted T cell fraction (not recorded which). The receptors here all came from a male donor with ankylosing spondylitis.

The chain recombines TRBV18 with TRBJ2-7; no firm D call. V was trimmed by 6 bases and J by 3 bases, leaving 15 bases between them. Germline CDR1 is KGHSH and CDR2 is LQKENI. The CDR3 spans 14 residues. CDR3 DNA sequence: TGTGCCAGCTCCCTGACACAGTTGGACTACGAGCAGTACTTC. This translates into CASSLTQLDYEQYF.

The chain couples TRBV7-2 to TRBJ2-7, with TRBD1 identical over 8 bases. The CDR3 is made up of 14 amino acids. From germline, CDR1 is SGHTA and CDR2 FQGNSA. V lost 5 bases, J lost 6 bases, and 9 bases stayed unmatched. The CDR3 is CASSPRQGTGEQYF. The CDR3 DNA reads as TGTGCCAGCAGCCCCAGACAGGGGACGGGCGAGCAGTACTTC.

The rearrangement uses TRBV9 and TRBJ1-3; D is undetermined. V was trimmed by 0 bases and J by 4 bases, leaving 11 bases between them. CDR3 length: 15 amino acids. CDR1 and CDR2 from the germline V gene are SGDLS and YYNGEE. DNA for the CDR3: TGTGCCAGCAGCGTAGAAGGACTAGCGGGAAACACCATATATTTT. Its translation: CASSVEGLAGNTIYF.

The CDR3 sequence: CASSLARPSDEQFF. DNA of the CDR3: TGTGCCAGCAGCTTAGCGCGGCCTTCCGATGAGCAGTTCTTC. The chain has TRBV7-8 and TRBJ2-1; no clear D. The V and J ends lost 0 bases and 8 bases respectively, with 11 bases between them. Germline lookup yields CDR1 SGHVS and CDR2 FQNEAQ. The CDR3 sequence is 14 residues long. Supplemented by reference TRBV7-8 and TRBJ2-1, the full variable domain reads GAGVSQSPRYKVAKRGQDVALRCDPISGHVSLFWYQQALGQGPEFLTYFQNEAQLDKSGLPSDRFFAERPEGSVSTLKIQRTQQEDSAVYLCASSLARPSDEQFFGPGTRLTVL.

The rearrangement links TRBV20-1 to TRBJ2-2; 10 positions agree with TRBD1. Germline V gives CDR1 DFQATT, CDR2 SNEGSKA (reference sequence). This CDR3 has 14 residues. J lost 6 bases, V lost 3 bases, and 4 bases had no gene match. The CDR3 coding sequence is TGCAGTGCTAGGAGAGGGACAGGGGCCGGGGAGCTGTTTTTT. Translated, it gives CSARRGTGAGELFF.

This clonotype was seen many times. J is TRBJ2-7 and V is TRBV28; no clear D gene. Germline CDR1 MDHEN, CDR2 SYDVKM. The CDR3 extends over 15 amino acids. V lost 4 bases, J lost 2 bases, and 15 bases lay in between. This chain's CDR3 is CASSSLETRAYEQYF. CDR3 bases: TGTGCCAGCAGTTCCCTAGAGACTCGCGCCTACGAGCAGTACTTC.

This clonotype was counted at least ten times. This rearrangement joins TRBV12-3 or TRBV12-4 to TRBJ2-3; perhaps TRBD2 as D (6 bases). Trimming took off 6 bases at V and 2 bases at J, with 9 bases between the two ends. CDR3 size: 13 residues. In DNA form, the CDR3 reads TGTGCCAGCAGCCGGGACTCCACAGATACGCAGTATTTT. It yields the protein CASSRDSTDTQYF.

This chain connects TRBV14 to TRBJ1-2; no firm D call. The CDR3 is made up of 14 amino acids. CDR1 is SGHDN, CDR2 FVKESK, per germline. The V end lost 1 base, the J end lost 6 bases, and 12 bases lay between the germline ends. This CDR3 reads CASSQAGYQNGYTF. CDR3 coding DNA: TGTGCCAGCAGCCAAGCGGGATACCAAAATGGCTACACCTTC.